Listed here are 25 T cell receptor beta chains from one sample, sequenced in a study of T cells in Graves' hyperthyroidism and ophthalmopathy (dated by TCRdb to between 2018 and 2021). Library creation used multiplex PCR. The listed sequencing device is Illumina HiSeq 2000. The TCR beta CDR3 regions were amplified from the RNA transcripts. The TCR CDR3 was subjected to a first round of RT-PCR using the HTBI primer set and the Qiagen OneStep RT-PCR kit. TCRdb reanalyzed the raw reads on its own, using fastp at Q25 for trimming and MiXCR for clone calling, and kept in-frame beta chains. When rows share a CDR3 protein, they turn into one entry using the most common DNA and genes. The sample table contains some 580,000 distinct CDR3 sequences; only one count was recorded for about a sixth of them. Around 3.5% of the sample comes from the top ten. Material: blood. These receptor sequences come from a woman aged 40 to 55 with Graves' ophthalmopathy.

The chain recombines TRBV12-3 or TRBV12-4 with TRBJ1-1; D possibly corresponds to TRBD1 (6 bases). V gave up 5 bases and J gave up 1 base, with 14 bases separating them. This CDR3 region has 15 residues. The CDR3: CASSPSGAANTEAFF. The CDR3 coding sequence is TGTGCCAGCAGTCCCTCAGGGGCGGCGAACACTGAAGCTTTCTTT.

The chain employs TRBV20-1 and TRBJ2-1; the D gene could be TRBD1 or TRBD2 (6 bases each). This CDR3 region has 20 residues. Trimming removed 3 bases from V and 6 bases from J, with 33 bases in between. In germline, CDR1 is DFQATT, CDR2 SNEGSKA (reference sequence). CDR3 in amino acids: CSARPRGTPSTVVRRNEQFF. CDR3 nucleotides: TGCAGTGCTAGGCCCCGCGGGACACCCTCCACGGTGGTTCGTCGCAATGAGCAGTTCTTC.

This clonotype was counted a few times. The chain joins TRBV19 to TRBJ2-3; D not certain. The V gene lost 7 bases and the J gene lost 3 bases, with 11 bases spanning the gap. The CDR3 sequence is 13 residues long. CDR1 LNHDA and CDR2 SQIVND come from the germline V gene (reference sequence). In DNA form, the CDR3 reads TGTGCCAGTAACGATGGTGCAACAGATACGCAGTATTTT. Amino acid sequence: CASNDGATDTQYF.

The chain has TRBV12-3 or TRBV12-4 and TRBJ2-7, with D unresolved. Trimming pared 6 bases from V and 2 bases from J, leaving 14 bases between. There are 14 residues in the CDR3. This CDR3 is CASRFGFRPYEQYF. As DNA, the CDR3 is TGTGCCAGCAGATTTGGGTTTAGGCCCTACGAGCAGTACTTC.

This clonotype was counted at least ten times. The gene calls are TRBV5-1 and TRBJ1-4; 8 nucleotides line up with TRBD1. Trimming took 3 bases from V and 3 from J; bases not matched to a gene: 4. The CDR3 is 15 amino acids. Per germline, CDR1 SGHRS and CDR2 YFSETQ. CDR3: CASSSQGASNEKLFF. CDR3 bases: TGCGCCAGCAGCTCCCAGGGGGCATCTAATGAAAAACTGTTTTTT.

V gene TRBV12-3 or TRBV12-4 combines with J gene TRBJ1-2; 8 nucleotides line up with TRBD1. This CDR3 region has 15 residues. After removal of 5 bases from V and 6 bases from J, the junction contained 11 bases not matched to a gene. CDR3 sequence reads: CASSRRRQGTDGYTF. Written as DNA, the CDR3 is TGTGCCAGCAGTCGCCGACGACAGGGGACAGATGGCTACACCTTC.

The chain is built from TRBV10-3 and TRBJ2-7, with 9 bases fitting TRBD1. This CDR3 is 14 amino acids long. With V trimmed by 5 bases and J by 1 base, 3 bases remained unmatched. Germline V lookup: CDR1 ENHRY, CDR2 SYGVKD. For the CDR3, the DNA is TGTGCCATCAGTTCCGGGACAGGGTCCTACGAGCAGTACTTC. Amino acids: CAISSGTGSYEQYF.

Many counts were recorded for this clonotype. This chain uses TRBV2 with TRBJ2-7; D remains unclear. Germline V gene data show CDR1 as SNHLY and CDR2 as FYNNEI. CDR3 length: 14 residues. V was pared by 2 bases and J by 2 bases, with 10 bases between. CDR3 sequence reads: CASSENSATYEQYF. CDR3 sequence (DNA): TGTGCCAGCAGTGAAAACTCCGCTACCTACGAGCAGTACTTC.

The CDR3 DNA is TGTGCCAGCAGTTTCACATCGACCGAATACGAGCAGTACGTC. This codes for CASSFTSTEYEQYV. This chain joins TRBV28 and TRBJ2-7; D gene unclear. The germline CDR1 and CDR2 sequences are MDHEN and SYDVKM. V was shortened by 3 bases and J by 4 bases, with 13 bases between the two germline ends. This CDR3 spans 14 amino acids.

Comments on this clonotype: A much larger clone lies a single base off, so this may be a read error. The chain joins TRBV5-1 to TRBJ1-1; no firm D call. Germline CDR1 reads SGHRS; CDR2 reads YFSETQ. Between the trimmed V and J ends, which lost 8 bases and 0 bases, there was a span of 11 bases. CDR3 length equals 13 residues. The CDR3 DNA is TGCGCCAGTCAACAGTCAATGAACACTGAAGCTTTCTTT. Translation gives CASQQSMNTEAFF.

In its sample, this clonotype was seen a few times. The rearrangement links TRBV30 to TRBJ1-1; 9 positions agree with TRBD1. Trimming cost V 2 bases and J 6 bases; bases outside gene matches: 4. The CDR3 runs 13 residues. The germline V gene encodes CDR1 GTSNPN and CDR2 SVGIG (reference sequence). The CDR3 region has the DNA TGTGCCTGGAGTAGACAGGGGGGCTCTGAAGCTTTCTTT. This encodes CAWSRQGGSEAFF.

This chain joins TRBV19 and TRBJ1-4, with D perhaps matching TRBD1 (5 bases). This CDR3 is 18 amino acids long. Trimming pared 7 bases from V and 0 bases from J, leaving 21 bases between. Germline V gene data show CDR1 as LNHDA and CDR2 as SQIVND (reference sequence). CDR3 residues: CASTIQALGTSTNEKLFF. The CDR3 DNA reads TGTGCCAGTACCATACAGGCGCTAGGGACTTCAACTAATGAAAAACTGTTTTTT.

This clonotype was recorded a few times. This chain uses TRBV11-3 with TRBJ2-1; 10 nucleotides agree with TRBD2. Trimming removed 0 bases from V and 4 bases from J; junction bases left unmatched: 12. The CDR3 has 19 residues. Germline V gene data show CDR1 as SGHNT and CDR2 as YENEEA. The CDR3 DNA reads as TGTGCCAGCAGCTTAGATGGTCGGGCTAGCGGGAGTGGGTACAATGAGCAGTTCTTC. It specifies CASSLDGRASGSGYNEQFF.

There are many counts of this clonotype. The V call is TRBV2, the J call TRBJ1-5; weak D call: TRBD1 (5 bases). The CDR3 is made up of 16 amino acids. Germline V gene data show CDR1 as SNHLY and CDR2 as FYNNEI. V lost 7 bases, J lost 1 base, and 17 bases lay in between. CDR3 coding DNA: TGTGCCAGCAAGGACGGTTTCCGGGGGAGCAATCAGCCCCAGCATTTT. It translates to CASKDGFRGSNQPQHF. Combining the CDR3 with reference TRBV2 and TRBJ1-5 gives the whole variable domain EPEVTQTPSHQVTQMGQEVILRCVPISNHLYFYWYRQILGQKVEFLVSFYNNEISEKSEIFDDQFSVERPDGSNFTLKIRSTKLEDSAMYFCASKDGFRGSNQPQHFGDGTRLSIL.

This clonotype was seen ten or more times. This sequence joins TRBV3-1 and TRBJ2-7, with 7 bases that match TRBD2. Germline V gene data show CDR1 as LGHDT and CDR2 as YNNKEL (reference sequence). This CDR3 comprises 14 residues. V shed 4 bases and J 2 bases; nucleotides not matched to a gene: 5. As DNA, the CDR3 is TGTGCCAGCAGCCCCACTAGCGCACCCTACGAGCAGTACTTC. This translates into CASSPTSAPYEQYF.

This clonotype was seen ten or more times. The rearrangement links TRBV12-3 or TRBV12-4 to TRBJ2-3; D gene uncertain. Trimming pared 2 bases from V and 2 bases from J, leaving 11 bases between. The CDR3 has 15 amino acids. The CDR3 region has the DNA TGTGCCAGCAGTTTAACGGAATTCTACACAGATACGCAGTATTTT. Encoded protein: CASSLTEFYTDTQYF.

The chain joins TRBV6-1 to TRBJ1-4; D is unresolved. The V gene's germline CDR1 is MNHNS and CDR2 SASEGT. V shed 2 bases and J shed 8 bases, with 15 bases lying between them. The CDR3 spans 15 residues. The CDR3 region is CASSETNVGLEKLFF. CDR3 coding DNA: TGTGCCAGCAGTGAAACGAACGTGGGCCTAGAAAAACTGTTTTTT.

This clonotype was seen a few times. The V and J genes are TRBV20-1 and TRBJ2-3; 7 positions agree with TRBD2. J was trimmed by 1 base and V by 2 bases; bases with no gene match: 9. This CDR3 spans 16 amino acids. Germline CDR1 DFQATT, CDR2 SNEGSKA (reference sequence). For the CDR3, the DNA is TGCAGTGCTAGACTCGGCGGGAGATGGGGCACAGATACGCAGTATTTT. This gives the protein CSARLGGRWGTDTQYF.

Many counts were recorded for this clonotype. The chain joins TRBV7-9 to TRBJ2-7; 9 bases map to TRBD2. With 5 bases clipped from V and 0 bases from J, the junction kept 5 bases outside the gene matches. The length of the CDR3 is 15 residues. The germline gives CDR1 SEHNR, CDR2 FQNEAQ (reference sequence). In DNA, the CDR3 is TGTGCCAGCAGCCGACGGACTAGCGCCTCCTACGAGCAGTACTTC. This translates into CASSRRTSASYEQYF.

The rearrangement links TRBV30 to TRBJ2-2; 8 nucleotides line up with TRBD1. J was trimmed by 7 bases and V by 8 bases; bases with no gene match: 15. The CDR3 has 15 residues. The V gene's germline CDR1 is GTSNPN and CDR2 SVGIG (reference sequence). CDR3 sequence reads: CARESPGGWSGELFF. CDR3 DNA: TGTGCCCGTGAGAGTCCAGGGGGCTGGAGCGGGGAGCTGTTTTTT.

At least ten counts were recorded for this clonotype. V is TRBV20-1 and J is TRBJ1-5, with TRBD1 matching 9 bases. The CDR3 has 15 residues. After removal of 6 bases from V and 6 bases from J, the junction contained 12 bases not matched to a gene. Germline V lookup: CDR1 DFQATT, CDR2 SNEGSKA (reference sequence). The DNA of the CDR3 is TGCAGTGCCTCGGGGACGGGACAGGGCGGTCAGCCCCAGCATTTT. Amino acids: CSASGTGQGGQPQHF.

There are many counts of this clonotype. The chain couples TRBV28 to TRBJ2-3; no reliable D call. The germline CDR1 and CDR2 sequences are MDHEN and SYDVKM. The CDR3 extends over 13 amino acids. V was shortened by 2 bases and J by 6 bases, with 9 bases between the two germline ends. The CDR3 nucleotides read TGTGCCAGCAGTTTAGAAGAATCGGATACGCAGTATTTT. As protein: CASSLEESDTQYF.

This clonotype was picked up a small number of times. The chain recombines TRBV29-1 with TRBJ2-1; 9 bases are a match to TRBD2. The CDR3 contains 18 residues. CDR1 and CDR2 (germline): SQVTM, ANQGSEA. Trimming cost V 1 base and J 0 bases; bases outside gene matches: 10. The CDR3 is CSVEGLAGISSSYNEQFF. CDR3 DNA sequence: TGCAGCGTTGAAGGGCTAGCGGGGATAAGCAGCTCCTACAATGAGCAGTTCTTC.

The chain is built from TRBV25-1 and TRBJ2-1; possible D gene TRBD2, 6 bases. The CDR3 is made up of 14 amino acids. V was clipped by 4 bases and J by 5 bases, with 12 bases between them. Germline values: CDR1 MGHDK, CDR2 SYGVNS. CDR3 amino acids: CASSVGTLNNEQFF. The CDR3 nucleotides read TGTGCCAGCAGTGTGGGGACTTTAAACAATGAGCAGTTCTTC.

This sequence joins TRBV5-1 and TRBJ1-2; D is perhaps TRBD1 (6 bases). V was cut by 6 bases and J by 8 bases, with 20 bases left in between. The CDR3 consists of 14 residues. Germline loops: CDR1 SGHRS, CDR2 YFSETQ. The CDR3 reads CASTPDSTSRGYTF. The CDR3 DNA reads as TGCGCCAGCACCCCGGACAGCACTTCTCGGGGCTACACCTTC. Using reference TRBV5-1 and TRBJ1-2 for the parts outside the CDR3, the full variable domain is KAGVTQTPRYLIKTRGQQVTLSCSPISGHRSVSWYQQTPGQGLQFLFEYFSETQRNKGNFPGRFSGRQFSNSRSEMNVSTLELGDSALYLCASTPDSTSRGYTFGSGTRLTVV.